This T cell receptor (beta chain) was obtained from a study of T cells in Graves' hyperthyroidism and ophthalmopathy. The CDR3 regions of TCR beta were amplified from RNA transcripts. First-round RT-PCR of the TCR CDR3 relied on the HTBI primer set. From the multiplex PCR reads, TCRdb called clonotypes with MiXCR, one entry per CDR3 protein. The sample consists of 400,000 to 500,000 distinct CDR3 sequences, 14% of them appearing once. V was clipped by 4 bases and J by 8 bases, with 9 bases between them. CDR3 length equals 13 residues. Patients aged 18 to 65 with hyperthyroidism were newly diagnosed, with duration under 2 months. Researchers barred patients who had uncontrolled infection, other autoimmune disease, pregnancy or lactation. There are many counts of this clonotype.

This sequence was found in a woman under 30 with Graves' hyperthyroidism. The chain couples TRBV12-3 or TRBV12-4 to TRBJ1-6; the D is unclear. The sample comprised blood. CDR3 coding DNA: TGTGCCAGCAGTTGGGATGGGGATTCACCCCTCCACTTT. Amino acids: CASSWDGDSPLHF.